Each of the 6 T cell receptor beta chains below was sequenced from the same sample in a study of T cells in Graves' hyperthyroidism and ophthalmopathy. TCR beta CDR3 sequences were amplified from RNA transcripts. The HTBI set primed first-round TCR CDR3 RT-PCR. TCRdb fed the multiplex PCR reads into MiXCR, producing one record per CDR3 protein. This sample yields 550,000 to 650,000 distinct CDR3 sequences, of which about 14% are seen a single time; more than 11% belongs to the top ten. What was sequenced was blood. The receptors stem from a middle-aged woman with Graves' hyperthyroidism.

This clonotype was counted many times. The chain links TRBV12-3 or TRBV12-4 to TRBJ1-5; D unresolved. The CDR3 contains 14 residues. With 2 bases removed from V and 3 bases from J, the gap between germline ends came to 8 bases. The CDR3, as DNA: TGTGCCAGCAGTTTAAGCCAGTCCAATCAGCCCCAGCATTTT. Translated: CASSLSQSNQPQHF.

The table lists this clonotype with a few counts. V gene TRBV11-3 combines with J gene TRBJ2-7; TRBD1 agrees at 8 bases. Germline V gene lookup returns CDR1 SGHNT and CDR2 YENEEA. Unmatched junction bases numbered 8, after V lost 4 bases and J lost 6 bases. The CDR3 runs 14 residues. CDR3 region: CASSSDRGLGEQYF. The CDR3 DNA sequence: TGTGCCAGCAGCTCAGACAGGGGTTTGGGCGAGCAGTACTTC. The full variable domain, rest sourced from reference TRBV11-3 and TRBJ2-7, is EAGVVQSPRYKIIEKKQPVAFWCNPISGHNTLYWYLQNLGQGPELLIRYENEEAVDDSQLPKDRFSAERLKGVDSTLKIQPAELGDSAVYLCASSSDRGLGEQYFGPGTRLTVT.

This chain uses TRBV20-1 with TRBJ2-5; 12 nucleotides line up with TRBD1. Germline CDR1 is DFQATT and CDR2 is SNEGSKA (reference sequence). This CDR3 has 15 amino acids. V lost 3 bases to trimming and J lost 5 bases; unmatched junction nucleotides: 7. The CDR3 sequence is CSASQGTGGFETQYF. CDR3 in DNA: TGCAGTGCTAGTCAGGGGACAGGGGGCTTCGAGACCCAGTACTTC.

This chain links TRBV4-1 with TRBJ2-3; D tentatively reads TRBD1 or TRBD2 (5 bases each). CDR3 size: 15 residues. Germline-derived CDR1 and CDR2 are MGHRA and YSYEKL. The germline V and J ends were trimmed by 4 bases and 2 bases, with 13 bases remaining between them. For the CDR3, the DNA is TGCGCCAGCAGCCTTTCCGGGGCCCCCACAGATACGCAGTATTTT. It encodes CASSLSGAPTDTQYF.

Many counts were recorded for this clonotype. Written as DNA, the CDR3 is TGTGCCTGGAGTCTCCCCGGCGGGGGCTACACTGAAGCTTTCTTT. Translating it yields CAWSLPGGGYTEAFF. The chain links TRBV30 to TRBJ1-1, with D perhaps TRBD1 (6 bases). V was shortened by 2 bases and J by 3 bases, with 16 bases between the two germline ends. Germline CDR1 reads GTSNPN; CDR2 reads SVGIG (reference sequence). This CDR3 has 15 amino acids. Based on the CDR3 plus reference TRBV30 and TRBJ1-1, the full variable domain is SQTIHQWPATLVQPVGSPLSLECTVEGTSNPNLYWYRQAAGRGLQLLFYSVGIGQISSEVPQNLSASRPQDRQFILSSKKLLLSDSGFYLCAWSLPGGGYTEAFFGQGTRLTVV.

This clonotype was recorded many times. The chain uses TRBV28 and TRBJ1-2; D unresolved. Trimming removed 3 bases from V and 7 bases from J, with 12 bases in between. Germline CDR1 reads MDHEN; CDR2 reads SYDVKM. The CDR3 runs to 13 residues. DNA for the CDR3: TGTGCCAGCAGTTTCGGGAGTCGGGCTGGCTACACCTTC. Translated: CASSFGSRAGYTF.